This is a list of T cell receptor delta chains from one sample in a study of Vδ1+ human thymocytes. TCRdb re-analyzed the multiplex PCR reads via CATT. This repertoire shows just under 55,000 delta-chain clones, 15% found once; its top ten account for under 0.55%. Sequenced sample: Vdelta1+ gamma-delta thymocytes from the thymus. Source of these receptors: a boy younger than two who had congenital heart surgery. Each CDR3 is given with its conserved first and last residue. The D gene is left open where the match is weak. Not every row has a clone size; where given, it reads once, few, many or a size class.

NA | TRDJ1 | TRDV1 | TRDD3 | TGTGCTCTTGGGGAACTTGAGGGGGGGATACGCCTCTACACCGATAAACTCATCTTT | CALGELEGGIRLYTDKLIF
NA | TRDJ1 | TRDV1 | TRDD3 | TGTGCTCTTGGGGAACGTCGGGTCCTACCATGGAGGGATACGAGGCTAAAACTCATCTTT | CALGERRVLPWRDTRLKLIF
few | TRDJ1 | TRDV1 | NA | TGTGCTCTTGGGGAACTAGGGGTTGCCCTGCCCTTGGGGCAACACACCGATAAACTCATCTTT | CALGELGVALPLGQHTDKLIF
medium-sized | TRDJ1 | TRDV2 | TRDD3 | TGTGCCTGTGACCCGAAGGGTACTGGGGGATACCTCAAACTCATCTTT | CACDPKGTGGYLKLIF
NA | TRDJ1 | TRDV1 | NA | TGTGCTCTTGGGGACTTAGATCCCTACTGGGTTTTGAACTCTACCGATAAACTCATCTTT | CALGDLDPYWVLNSTDKLIF
NA | TRDJ1 | TRDV1 | TRDD3 | TGTGCTCTTGGGGCGCAAAACGGGGGGATACTCCTGTACACCGATAAACTCATCTTT | CALGAQNGGILLYTDKLIF
few | TRDJ1 | TRDV1 | NA | TGTGCTCTTGGGGATTTCCACCCCCGGTACACCGATAAACTCATCTTT | CALGDFHPRYTDKLIF
few | TRDJ2 | TRDV1 | NA | TGTGCTCTTGGGGAACTAACCCCCCTCCTTCCTAGTCGGGGGATGGACGGCTCTCAACTCTTCTTT | CALGELTPLLPSRGMDGSQLFF
few | TRDJ1 | TRDV1 | TRDD3 | TGTGCTCTTGGGGGCCCTGGACGCCTAACTGGGGGAAGGATAAAACTCATCTTT | CALGGPGRLTGGRIKLIF
NA | TRDJ1 | TRDV1 | TRDD3 | TGTGCTCTTGGGGAACCAGGGGCTACGACTGGGGGATCGACGAAGTACACCGATAAACTCATCTTT | CALGEPGATTGGSTKYTDKLIF
medium-sized | TRDJ1 | TRDV2 | NA | TGTGCCTGTGACCATAACTGGGCCGCTAAACTCATCTTT | CACDHNWAAKLIF
few | TRDJ1 | TRDV1 | NA | TGTGCTCTTGGGGAAGGGCTTGGGGGGACCACCGATAAACTCATCTTT | CALGEGLGGTTDKLIF
medium-sized | TRDJ2 | TRDV2 | TRDD3 | TGTGCCTGTGACACGTCGAACACGATCGGGGGGATACGCGTGACAGCACAACTCTTCTTT | CACDTSNTIGGIRVTAQLFF
few | TRDJ1 | TRDV1 | TRDD3 | TGTGCTCTTGGGGAACCCCCATCCTGGGGGATACGCCCCCTGAACACCGATAAACTCATCTTT | CALGEPPSWGIRPLNTDKLIF
few | TRDJ1 | TRDV1 | TRDD3 | TGTGCTCTTGGGGAACTTTCGGGGATGGGGGACATCTACACCGATAAACTCATCTTT | CALGELSGMGDIYTDKLIF
few | TRDJ1 | TRDV1 | TRDD3 | TGTGCTCTTGGGGAATTTTACTGCCTTCACAGGGGGATATGGGGGGCCGATAAACTCATCTTT | CALGEFYCLHRGIWGADKLIF
NA | TRDJ1 | TRDV1 | TRDD3 | TGTGCTCTTGGGGCGAAATTTCCCAGACTGGGGGCCCCTAGGAGGTACACCGATAAACTCATCTTT | CALGAKFPRLGAPRRYTDKLIF
NA | TRDJ1 | TRDV1 | TRDD3 | TGTGCTCTTGGGGAACCTACTGCCATATACTGGGGGATACGATCCGATAAACTCATCTTT | CALGEPTAIYWGIRSDKLIF
NA | TRDJ1 | TRDV1 | TRDD3 | TGTGCTCTTGGGGAGAACATTACATACTTCCTACGGGGAACTGGGGGATACGCTCCAGAGGTTTACACCGATAAACTCATCTTT | CALGENITYFLRGTGGYAPEVYTDKLIF
NA | TRDJ1 | TRDV1 | TRDD3 | TGTGCTCTTGGGGAACGCTTTCCTCCCACTGGGGGATCTCATAAACTCATCTTT | CALGERFPPTGGSHKLIF
NA | TRDJ1 | TRDV1 | NA | TGTGCTCTTGGGGAACCTATCCCCCGCCCCTCCTCAACCTACACCGATAAACTCATCTTT | CALGEPIPRPSSTYTDKLIF
NA | TRDJ1 | TRDV1 | NA | TGTGCTCTTGGGGAAAGGACTCCTATCTATCGCGTTAAGAGGGTACTCATCTTT | CALGERTPIYRVKRVLIF
NA | TRDJ1 | TRDV1 | TRDD3 | TGTGCTCTTGGGAGAGTTCCGTTCTGGGGGATACCCAACACCGATAAACTCATCTTT | CALGRVPFWGIPNTDKLIF
NA | TRDJ1 | TRDV1 | TRDD3 | TGTGCTCTTGGGGAGCGTTCCTACTGGGGGATACGCGACACCGATAAACTCATCTTT | CALGERSYWGIRDTDKLIF
NA | TRDJ1 | TRDV1 | TRDD3 | TGTGCTCTTGGGGAACTTCTTTCGACTGGGGGCCTTCCCGGCGATAAACTCATCTTT | CALGELLSTGGLPGDKLIF
few | TRDJ1 | TRDV1 | NA | TGTGCTCTTGGAGAAACGCGGTCTGGGGATTTCGATAAACTCATCTTT | CALGETRSGDFDKLIF
NA | TRDJ1 | TRDV1 | NA | TGTGCTCTTGGGGACTCCTCCGAGGATGGCGATAAACTCATCTTT | CALGDSSEDGDKLIF
NA | TRDJ1 | TRDV1 | NA | TGTGCTCTTGGGGAGCGGACCAGAGCACTCATCTTT | CALGERTRALIF
NA | TRDJ1 | TRDV1 | TRDD3 | TGTGCTCTTGGGGACTTCCCTTCCTGCCAACCTTCTACTGGGGGAGGCCAGTACACCGATAAACTCATCTTT | CALGDFPSCQPSTGGGQYTDKLIF
few | TRDJ1 | TRDV1 | TRDD3 | TGTGCTCTTGGGGACATAATCCTAGATCTGGGGGATACCGATAAACTCATCTTT | CALGDIILDLGDTDKLIF
NA | TRDJ1 | TRDV1 | TRDD3 | TGTGCTCTCTACAGTAACTGGGGTAAGCTCATCTTT | CALYSNWGKLIF
NA | TRDJ1 | TRDV1 | NA | TGTGCTCTTGGGGGTTGTCTGGGGCACACCGATAAACTCATCTTT | CALGGCLGHTDKLIF
few | TRDJ1 | TRDV2 | NA | TGTGCCTGCCGGGCACTGGGAGATTTTAAACTCATCTTT | CACRALGDFKLIF